Each of the 26 T cell receptor beta chains below was sequenced from the same sample in a study of somatic mutations in cytotoxic T cells in rheumatoid arthritis. Sequenced by immunoSEQ multiplex PCR; TCRdb stores in-frame clones only, minus some. The sample shows approximately 17,000 clones, 65% to 80% of them seen only once. Sample: CD8+ T cells sorted from blood. These receptors were obtained from an adult with rheumatoid arthritis.

The V gene is TRBV7-2, the J gene TRBJ2-3; 11 bases agree with TRBD2. The CDR3 is made up of 16 amino acids. V shed 5 bases and J 2 bases; nucleotides not matched to a gene: 6. In germline, CDR1 is SGHTA, CDR2 FQGNSA. CDR3 sequence reads: CASSNLAGGVTDTQYF. The CDR3 DNA reads TGTGCCAGCAGCAACCTAGCGGGGGGCGTCACAGATACGCAGTATTTT. The complete variable domain, with remaining parts taken from reference TRBV7-2 and TRBJ2-3, reads GAGVSQSPSNKVTEKGKDVELRCDPISGHTALYWYRQSLGQGLEFLIYFQGNSAPDKSGLPSDRFSAERTGGSVSTLTIQRTQQEDSAVYLCASSNLAGGVTDTQYFGPGTRLTVL.

The chain couples TRBV6-1 to TRBJ2-7; 7 nucleotides agree with TRBD1. Per the germline V gene, CDR1 is MNHNS and CDR2 is SASEGT. The CDR3 covers 14 residues. V lost 3 bases to trimming and J lost 2 bases; unmatched junction nucleotides: 4. CDR3 region: CASSEGDSTYEQYF. The CDR3 nucleotides read TGTGCCAGCAGTGAGGGGGACAGTACCTACGAGCAGTACTTC.

The chain is built from TRBV5-1 and TRBJ2-3; no clear D gene. The CDR3 has 14 residues. Germline V gene sequence: CDR1 SGHRS, CDR2 YFSETQ. Trimming cost V 4 bases and J 2 bases, with 11 bases left between them. As DNA, the CDR3 is TGCGCCAGCAGCACCGGTCGGTTCACAGATACGCAGTATTTT. It is translated as CASSTGRFTDTQYF. Combining the CDR3 with reference TRBV5-1 and TRBJ2-3 gives the whole variable domain KAGVTQTPRYLIKTRGQQVTLSCSPISGHRSVSWYQQTPGQGLQFLFEYFSETQRNKGNFPGRFSGRQFSNSRSEMNVSTLELGDSALYLCASSTGRFTDTQYFGPGTRLTVL.

This chain joins TRBV4-1 and TRBJ2-7, with D maybe TRBD1 (6 bases). CDR1 is MGHRA and CDR2 is YSYEKL in the germline V gene. V was cut by 0 bases and J by 7 bases, with 16 bases left in between. The CDR3 totals 15 residues. The CDR3 DNA reads as TGCGCCAGCAGCCAAGATCCAGGGGCGCAGTTTGAGCAGTACTTC. Protein: CASSQDPGAQFEQYF.

The rearrangement links TRBV25-1 to TRBJ2-2; TRBD1 matches at 9 bases. The length of the CDR3 is 15 residues. J was trimmed by 3 bases and V by 2 bases; bases with no gene match: 1. Per the germline V gene, CDR1 is MGHDK and CDR2 is SYGVNS. The CDR3 loop reads CASSEGDRDTGELFF. In DNA, the CDR3 is TGTGCCAGCAGTGAAGGGGACAGGGACACCGGGGAGCTGTTTTTT.

The chain is built from TRBV7-9 and TRBJ1-4; D may be TRBD1 (5 bases). Trimming removed 3 bases from V and 8 bases from J, with 13 bases in between. The CDR3 is 14 amino acids. Germline V gene lookup returns CDR1 SEHNR and CDR2 FQNEAQ (reference sequence). The CDR3 DNA is TGTGCCAGCAGCTTCAGGGAGTCTTCGGAAAAACTGTTTTTT. Translated: CASSFRESSEKLFF.

J is TRBJ2-7 and V is TRBV11-2; D is ambiguous. Trimming took 1 base from V and 3 from J, leaving 13 bases between them. The CDR3 is 15 residues long. Germline CDR1 reads SGHAT; CDR2 reads FQNNGV. The CDR3 bases are TGTGCCAGCAGCTTAGGTGGCTATTCAGACTACGAGCAGTACTTC. This translates into CASSLGGYSDYEQYF.

The genes are TRBV6-1 and TRBJ1-6, with 8 nucleotides matching TRBD1. CDR1 and CDR2 from the germline V gene are MNHNS and SASEGT. V was pared by 4 bases and J by 3 bases, with 2 bases of the junction left unmatched. The CDR3 has 15 residues. The CDR3 region has the DNA TGTGCCAGCAGTGGCGGACAGGGCTATAATTCACCCCTCCACTTT. Protein: CASSGGQGYNSPLHF.

This clone was seen a few times. The chain combines TRBV5-1 with TRBJ2-1, with 7 bases lining up with TRBD1. Unmatched junction bases numbered 9, after V lost 7 bases and J lost 5 bases. Germline CDR1 SGHRS, CDR2 YFSETQ. The CDR3 totals 14 residues. As DNA, the CDR3 is TGCGCCAGCGCACGACAGGGTAAGAACAATGAGCAGTTCTTC. Translated: CASARQGKNNEQFF. The whole variable domain, remainder taken from reference TRBV5-1 and TRBJ2-1, is KAGVTQTPRYLIKTRGQQVTLSCSPISGHRSVSWYQQTPGQGLQFLFEYFSETQRNKGNFPGRFSGRQFSNSRSEMNVSTLELGDSALYLCASARQGKNNEQFFGPGTRLTVL.

The rearrangement links TRBV27 to TRBJ1-2, with D perhaps TRBD1 (6 bases). This CDR3 comprises 15 residues. Trimming took 6 bases from V and 4 from J, leaving 18 bases between them. Germline CDR1 MNHEY, CDR2 SMNVEV (reference sequence). In DNA form, the CDR3 reads TGTGCCAGCAGACAAGAGGGGGGGACCCTCTATGGCTACACCTTC. Translating gives CASRQEGGTLYGYTF.

This chain links TRBV19 with TRBJ2-5; TRBD2 agrees at 10 bases. Germline V gene lookup returns CDR1 LNHDA and CDR2 SQIVND (reference sequence). Trimming removed 3 bases from V and 2 bases from J; junction bases left unmatched: 6. CDR3 length equals 16 residues. The CDR3 DNA is TGTGCCAGTAGTATGGGTCTAGCGGGGGTACAAGAGACCCAGTACTTC. This translates into CASSMGLAGVQETQYF.

The chain carries TRBV14 and TRBJ1-2; D may be TRBD1 (5 bases). The ends were cut back, 1 base at V and 4 bases at J, with 10 bases in the middle. CDR1 is SGHDN, CDR2 FVKESK, per germline. This CDR3 is built from 14 residues. In nucleotides, the CDR3 is TGTGCCAGCAGCCAAGCTGGACAAAGCTATGGCTACACCTTC. This codes for CASSQAGQSYGYTF.

This clone has only a few counts. The chain couples TRBV12-5 to TRBJ2-7; tentatively, D is TRBD1 (5 bases). Germline V gene lookup returns CDR1 LGHNT and CDR2 FRNRAP. This CDR3 is built from 11 residues. Trimming removed 6 bases from V and 6 bases from J, with 9 bases in between. The CDR3 here is CASGIGVEQYF. Here the CDR3 DNA reads TGTGCTAGTGGCATAGGGGTCGAGCAGTACTTC.

The chain combines TRBV30 with TRBJ1-5, with 7 bases aligning to TRBD1. V lost 1 base to trimming and J lost 3 bases; unmatched junction nucleotides: 6. CDR3 size: 15 residues. Germline lookup yields CDR1 GTSNPN and CDR2 SVGIG (reference sequence). CDR3 loop: CAWSDDRETNQPQHF. CDR3 DNA: TGTGCCTGGAGTGATGACAGGGAGACCAATCAGCCCCAGCATTTT.

This clone was detected only once. The V call is TRBV7-6, the J call TRBJ2-2; 7 nucleotides match TRBD2. The germline V gene encodes CDR1 SGHVS and CDR2 FNYEAQ. The CDR3 sequence is 17 residues long. Trimming took 1 base from V and 1 from J; bases not matched to a gene: 6. CDR3 region: CASSLEGGGGNTGELFF. The CDR3 nucleotides read TGTGCCAGCAGCTTAGAGGGAGGCGGGGGGAACACCGGGGAGCTGTTTTTT.

This chain connects TRBV6-5 to TRBJ1-2; D remains unclear. CDR3 length equals 14 residues. V shed 7 bases and J shed 4 bases, with 16 bases lying between them. Per the germline V gene, CDR1 is MNHEY and CDR2 is SVGAGI. The CDR3 DNA reads as TGTGCCAGCACCCAGCCGGGGAACGGCTATGGCTACACCTTC. It codes for CASTQPGNGYGYTF.

The chain uses TRBV15 and TRBJ2-5, with D unresolved. The CDR3 length is 14 residues. With 0 bases removed from V and 0 bases from J, the gap between germline ends came to 5 bases. Germline lookup yields CDR1 LNHNV and CDR2 YYDKDF (reference sequence). The CDR3 loop reads CATSREGYQETQYF. CDR3 bases: TGTGCCACCAGCAGAGAAGGGTACCAAGAGACCCAGTACTTC.

V and J are TRBV6-1 and TRBJ1-5; D unresolved. Between the trimmed V and J ends, which lost 1 base and 0 bases, there was a span of 7 bases. CDR1 is MNHNS and CDR2 is SASEGT in the germline V gene. This CDR3 contains 15 residues. CDR3 nucleotides: TGTGCCAGCAGTGAAGAGCCATATAGCAATCAGCCCCAGCATTTT. Its protein is CASSEEPYSNQPQHF.

This clone was seen more than once but under ten times. The chain is built from TRBV27 and TRBJ2-7; TRBD2 matches at 8 bases. This CDR3 comprises 14 residues. Germline CDR1 is MNHEY and CDR2 is SMNVEV (reference sequence). V dropped 6 bases and J dropped 2; count of bases not matched to a gene: 6. The CDR3 sequence is CASRARGAPYEQYF. In DNA, the CDR3 is TGTGCCAGCAGGGCGCGGGGGGCCCCCTACGAGCAGTACTTC.

This clone was recorded a few times. V is TRBV6-5 and J is TRBJ1-6, with D possibly being TRBD1 (5 bases). Germline CDR1 is MNHEY and CDR2 is SVGAGI. The CDR3 length is 16 residues. V dropped 0 bases and J dropped 14 bases, with 20 bases sitting between them. CDR3 nucleotide sequence: TGTGCCAGCAGTTACTCGCAGGGAACCCCTGACCCAGCCCTCCACTTT. It is translated as CASSYSQGTPDPALHF.

This chain links TRBV6-5 with TRBJ1-1; 8 nucleotides line up with TRBD1. Germline CDR1 reads MNHEY; CDR2 reads SVGAGI. This CDR3 spans 12 amino acids. Germline trimming cut 6 bases from V and 5 bases from J; bases unmatched to any gene: 2. Here the CDR3 DNA reads TGTGCCAGCAGAACAGGGGGGACTGAAGCTTTCTTT. Its translation: CASRTGGTEAFF.

The gene calls are TRBV19 and TRBJ2-7; 8 bases align to TRBD1. Per the germline V gene, CDR1 is LNHDA and CDR2 is SQIVND (reference sequence). J lost 1 base, V lost 8 bases, and 7 bases had no gene match. The CDR3 covers 14 residues. The CDR3 reads CASRPGQESYEQYF. The CDR3 DNA follows: TGTGCCAGTCGTCCGGGACAGGAGTCCTACGAGCAGTACTTC.

This chain's CDR3 is CASSLAPFGAGGIQETQYF. CDR3 in DNA: TGTGCCAGCAGCTTAGCGCCCTTCGGGGCGGGGGGCATACAAGAGACCCAGTACTTC. V usage is TRBV11-3 and J usage is TRBJ2-5, with 8 bases matching TRBD2. Germline-derived CDR1 and CDR2 are SGHNT and YENEEA. CDR3 length equals 19 residues. J lost 2 bases, V lost 1 base, and 15 bases had no gene match. Combining the CDR3 with reference TRBV11-3 and TRBJ2-5 gives the whole variable domain EAGVVQSPRYKIIEKKQPVAFWCNPISGHNTLYWYLQNLGQGPELLIRYENEEAVDDSQLPKDRFSAERLKGVDSTLKIQPAELGDSAVYLCASSLAPFGAGGIQETQYFGPGTRLLVL.

The chain is built from TRBV5-4 and TRBJ2-7; 12 nucleotides agree with TRBD2. V lost 2 bases to trimming and J lost 7 bases; unmatched junction nucleotides: 10. Germline V gene sequence: CDR1 SGHNT, CDR2 YYREEE (reference sequence). The CDR3 length is 16 residues. The CDR3 nucleotides are TGTGCCAGCAGCTTCGGTACTAGCGGGGGGATAGGGGAGCAGTACTTC. This sequence encodes CASSFGTSGGIGEQYF.

The J gene is TRBJ2-3, the V gene TRBV4-2; 9 positions agree with TRBD1. V lost 4 bases, J lost 1 base, and 21 bases stayed unmatched. CDR3 length: 21 amino acids. The germline V gene has CDR1 LGHNA and CDR2 YNFKEQ. CDR3 sequence (DNA): TGTGCCAGCAGCCTACAAGGGGACAGGGAGGGGGGGACCCCTGGCACAGATACGCAGTATTTT. Translated: CASSLQGDREGGTPGTDTQYF.

The V and J genes are TRBV21-1 and TRBJ1-2; the table gives TRBD1 as D, unverified against the DNA. TRBV21-1 is shown as a pseudogene. The CDR3 consists of 15 residues. The DNA of the CDR3 is TGTGCCAGCAGCATCCGACAGGTGTACGTGGGAGGCTACACCTTC. It is translated as CASSIRQVYVGGYTF.